Listed here are 18 T cell receptor beta chains from one sample, sequenced in a study of T cell clonality in common variable immunodeficiency. Method: immunoSEQ multiplex PCR; TCRdb's copy keeps in-frame clones and lacks some. Found here are tens of thousands of clones, no singletons; the ten largest cover less than 15%. The source material was peripheral blood mononuclear cells. Source of these receptors: a person between 18 and 75 years old in good health.

Ten or more counts support this clone. The CDR3 DNA, read in part, is TGTGCCAGCAGGCCCACAGGGCCCGGGGAG. This encodes CASRPTGPGE. The full-length CDR3 reads as CASRPTGPGELFF. The chain uses TRBV7-3 and TRBJ2-2; tentatively, D is TRBD1 (6 bases). The read gets to within 3 residues of the CDR3 end, and the germline J gene fills in the rest. The germline gives CDR1 SGHTA, CDR2 FQGTGA. The CDR3 runs to 13 residues. Trimming took 6 bases from V and 6 from J, leaving 11 bases between them.

This clone was seen ten or more times. The read terminates 3 residues before the CDR3 end, so the remaining end is supplied by the germline J gene. The rearrangement uses TRBV29-1 and TRBJ2-1; a possible D gene is TRBD1 (5 bases). This CDR3 has 12 residues. CDR1 SQVTM and CDR2 ANQGSEA come from the germline V gene. Trimming removed 6 bases from V and 0 bases from J, with 6 bases in between. Here the CDR3 reads CSVRVSYNEQFF. Incomplete CDR3 DNA: TGCAGCGTCAGGGTCTCCTACAATGAG.

Regarding this clone: The CDR3 extends 3 residues past the end of the read, so its final part is completed from the germline J gene. This chain links TRBV7-9 with TRBJ1-1; D may be TRBD1 (5 bases). Trimming shortened V by 8 bases and J by 0 bases, and 13 bases separated the two germline ends. CDR1 and CDR2 from the germline V gene are SEHNR and FQNEAQ (reference sequence). The CDR3 has 14 residues. The covered CDR3 bases are TGTGCCAGCTCACAGGAAGCATTGAACACTGAA. Its protein is CASSQEALNTE. The full CDR3 is CASSQEALNTEAFF.

This clone was counted many times. The sequenced part of the CDR3 DNA is TGTGCCTGGAGTGTGGGGGGGGCGATGGTCACTGAA. This sequence encodes CAWSVGGAMVTE. The full CDR3 protein reads CAWSVGGAMVTEAFF. The chain has TRBV30 and TRBJ1-1, with D tentatively TRBD1 (6 bases). Read coverage stops 3 residues before the CDR3 terminus; the germline J gene supplies the remainder. V was pared by 0 bases and J by 4 bases, with 15 bases between. The CDR3 covers 15 residues. Germline lookup yields CDR1 GTSNPN and CDR2 SVGIG (reference sequence).

This clone was counted at least ten times. The missing CDR3 end, 3 residues past where the read stops, is filled in from the germline J gene. The chain has TRBV6-1 and TRBJ2-7, with D possibly being TRBD1 (7 bases). Germline-derived CDR1 and CDR2 are MNHNS and SASEGT. CDR3 length equals 14 residues. V was shortened by 3 bases and J by 2 bases, with 11 bases between the two germline ends. CDR3 sequence: CASSEAGQTYEQYF. Incomplete CDR3 DNA: TGTGCCAGCAGTGAGGCGGGACAGACCTACGAG.

This clone has a count of ten or more. Incomplete CDR3 DNA: TGCAGTGCTAGCCTTGACAGTTTCCAAGAGACC. As protein: CSASLDSFQET. The CDR3 as a whole reads CSASLDSFQETQYF. V gene TRBV20-1 combines with J gene TRBJ2-5; tentative D call: TRBD1 (5 bases). The observed sequence ends 3 residues before the CDR3 terminus, with the missing tail filled in from the germline J gene. V dropped 3 bases and J dropped 1 base, with 12 bases sitting between them. The germline V gene encodes CDR1 DFQATT and CDR2 SNEGSKA (reference sequence). CDR3 length equals 14 residues.

The sample holds many counts of this clone. The read is 3 residues too short to cover the CDR3 end, so that end is filled in from the germline J gene. The rearrangement uses TRBV5-1 and TRBJ2-1; tentative D call: TRBD1 (5 bases). V was pared by 0 bases and J by 8 bases, with 12 bases between. Germline V CDR1 and CDR2: SGHRS, YFSETQ. CDR3 length: 14 amino acids. The covered CDR3 bases are TGCGCCAGCAGCTTGGAATACACAGGCGATGAG. It yields the protein CASSLEYTGDE. The CDR3, in full, reads CASSLEYTGDEQFF.

The table lists this clone with many counts. The missing CDR3 end, 3 residues past where the read stops, is filled in from the germline J gene. This sequence joins TRBV5-1 and TRBJ2-2; TRBD1 matches at 10 bases. In germline, CDR1 is SGHRS, CDR2 YFSETQ. V shed 4 bases and J 7 bases; nucleotides not matched to a gene: 4. CDR3 length equals 14 residues. This chain's CDR3 is CASSPWTGGGELFF. CDR3 DNA (partial): TGCGCCAGCAGCCCCTGGACAGGGGGCGGGGAG.

This clone came up many times. CDR3 DNA, as far as it was read: TGTGCCACCAGCCTTACTACCTCTGGGGCCAACGTC. Translation gives CATSLTTSGANV. The complete CDR3 sequence is CATSLTTSGANVLTF. This rearrangement joins TRBV15 to TRBJ2-6; D is ambiguous. The CDR3 end falls 3 residues outside the read, so it is completed with the germline J gene. Trimming stripped 5 bases from V and 0 bases from J, with 8 bases between. CDR3 length: 15 residues. Germline-derived CDR1 and CDR2 are LNHNV and YYDKDF (reference sequence).

This clone occurred many times. The read ends 3 residues shy of where the CDR3 ends; the end is completed using the germline J gene. V is TRBV20-1 and J is TRBJ1-5; 8 nucleotides line up with TRBD1. Germline V gives CDR1 DFQATT, CDR2 SNEGSKA (reference sequence). The CDR3 extends over 15 amino acids. V lost 0 bases, J lost 7 bases, and 8 bases stayed unmatched. The CDR3 reads CSARDLDRAGQPQHF. Partial CDR3 DNA: TGCAGTGCTAGAGATCTGGACAGGGCAGGCCAGCCC.

Ten or more counts support this clone. With the read ending 3 residues before the CDR3 end, the germline J gene is used to fill in that end. The genes are TRBV19 and TRBJ2-3; D may be TRBD1 (6 bases). V lost 4 bases to trimming and J lost 3 bases, with 17 bases between them. Germline loops: CDR1 LNHDA, CDR2 SQIVND (reference sequence). The CDR3 spans 16 residues. CDR3 bases read: TGTGCCAGTAGTAAACGACAGGTTACTGGGACAGATACG. Encoded protein: CASSKRQVTGTDT. The complete CDR3 reads CASSKRQVTGTDTQYF.

This clone was picked up many times. The read stops 3 residues short of the end of the CDR3; the missing end is completed from the germline J gene. The chain carries TRBV6-1 and TRBJ2-5; D may be TRBD1 (5 bases). The germline gives CDR1 MNHNS, CDR2 SASEGT. The CDR3 is 11 amino acids. CDR3 loop: CASSDRGTQYF. The CDR3 bases that were read are TGTGCCAGCAGTGATAGGGGAACC.

This clone was detected only a few times. The read terminates 3 residues ahead of where the CDR3 ends, so the germline J gene completes it. The chain combines TRBV11-2 with TRBJ2-1, with 11 bases aligning to TRBD2. Germline V gene data show CDR1 as SGHAT and CDR2 as FQNNGV. The CDR3 spans 15 residues. V was clipped by 4 bases and J by 7 bases; unmatched bases: 6. The CDR3 DNA, read in part, is TGTGCCAGCAGCTCAATAGCGGGGGGGTGGAATGAG. Translating gives CASSSIAGGWNE. The entire CDR3 protein is CASSSIAGGWNEQFF.

At least ten counts were recorded for this clone. Coverage ceases 3 residues before the CDR3 finishes, and the germline J gene fills in the end. V is TRBV20-1 and J is TRBJ2-3; D not resolved. V was cut by 8 bases and J by 5 bases, with 8 bases left in between. This CDR3 region has 10 residues. Germline CDR1 DFQATT, CDR2 SNEGSKA (reference sequence). The CDR3 here is CSPGEDTQYF. The CDR3 bases that were read are TGCAGTCCGGGTGAAGATACG.

This clone has at least ten counts. The read halts 3 residues ahead of the CDR3 end, with the missing end drawn from the germline J gene. The V call is TRBV19, the J call TRBJ2-1; tentatively, D is TRBD2 (6 bases). There are 14 residues in the CDR3. Germline V gene lookup returns CDR1 LNHDA and CDR2 SQIVND (reference sequence). V shed 7 bases and J shed 0 bases, with 10 bases lying between them. The sequenced part of the CDR3 DNA is TGTGCCAGTAACCGGGGGAGCTCCTACAATGAG. It is translated as CASNRGSSYNE. The CDR3, in full, reads CASNRGSSYNEQFF.

Ten or more counts support this clone. The read ends 3 residues early relative to the CDR3; the germline J gene fills the gap. The chain couples TRBV5-5 to TRBJ1-1, with a possible D match to TRBD1 (6 bases). Germline CDR1 SGHKS, CDR2 YYEKEE (reference sequence). This CDR3 contains 13 residues. Incomplete CDR3 DNA: TGTGCCAGCAGCGACGGACAGTACCTTGCG. It codes for CASSDGQYLA. The full CDR3 protein reads CASSDGQYLAAFF.

Many counts were recorded for this clone. With the read ending 3 residues before the CDR3 end, the germline J gene is used to fill in that end. The chain recombines TRBV2 with TRBJ1-1; tentative D call: TRBD1 (6 bases). This CDR3 contains 13 residues. Germline lookup yields CDR1 SNHLY and CDR2 FYNNEI. V was cut by 4 bases and J by 5 bases, with 11 bases left in between. The CDR3 sequence is CASSGLQGTEAFF. The covered CDR3 bases are TGTGCCAGCAGTGGACTACAGGGAACTGAA.

With regard to this clone: The CDR3 is cut off 3 residues early in the read; its end comes from the germline J gene. The chain joins TRBV7-9 to TRBJ1-1; the match to TRBD1 covers 10 bases. The CDR3 totals 14 residues. The ends lost 5 bases at V and 3 bases at J; junction bases unmatched: 3. Germline-derived CDR1 and CDR2 are SEHNR and FQNEAQ (reference sequence). The sequenced CDR3 bases are TGTGCCAGCAGCCGGACAGGGGGAGACACTGAA. Encoded protein: CASSRTGGDTE. The entire CDR3 protein is CASSRTGGDTEAFF.